What follows are 23 T cell receptor beta chains derived from one specimen sequenced in a study of blood T cell repertoires in COVID-19. Libraries were prepared by immunoSEQ multiplex PCR; TCRdb keeps only in-frame clonotypes and omits some of them. In the table there are around 380,000 clones, roughly 86% of which are singletons. Sample: PBMCs or T cells enriched from blood (not recorded which). All receptors derive from a man younger than 45 who had recovered from COVID-19.

The chain employs TRBV7-9 and TRBJ2-2; 8 positions match TRBD1. The V gene's germline CDR1 is SEHNR and CDR2 FQNEAQ (reference sequence). CDR3 length equals 15 residues. With 2 bases clipped from V and 3 bases from J, the junction kept 2 bases outside the gene matches. The CDR3 here is CASSLFRGHTGELFF. CDR3 DNA: TGTGCCAGCAGCTTATTCAGGGGGCACACCGGGGAGCTGTTTTTT. Full variable domain (missing parts from reference TRBV7-9 and TRBJ2-2): DTGVSQNPRHKITKRGQNVTFRCDPISEHNRLYWYRQTLGQGPEFLTYFQNEAQLEKSRLLSDRFSAERPKGSFSTLEIQRTEQGDSAMYLCASSLFRGHTGELFFGEGSRLTVL.

The chain has TRBV2 and TRBJ1-6; TRBD1 might be the D (5 bases). This CDR3 contains 16 residues. The V gene lost 6 bases and the J gene lost 5 bases, with 17 bases spanning the gap. The germline gives CDR1 SNHLY, CDR2 FYNNEI. The DNA for the CDR3 is TGTGCCAGCAGCGGGGGGGGGACCCGGAATAATTCACCCCTCCACTTT. Its translation is CASSGGGTRNNSPLHF.

A word on this clone: Sequence at one end of the junction differs from germline and may be a read error. This chain connects TRBV7-9 to TRBJ1-1, with D perhaps TRBD1 (5 bases). This CDR3 comprises 11 residues. Germline V gene lookup returns CDR1 SEHNR and CDR2 FQNEAQ (reference sequence). The CDR3, as DNA: TGTGCCGGCAGGGCGAACACTGAAGCTTTCTTT. Translation gives CAGRANTEAFF. Together with reference TRBV7-9 and TRBJ1-1, the CDR3 gives the full variable domain: DTGVSQNPRHKITKRGQNVTFRCDPISEHNRLYWYRQTLGQGPEFLTYFQNEAQLEKSRLLSDRFSAERPKGSFSTLEIQRTEQGDSAMYLCAGRANTEAFFGQGTRLTVV.

In DNA, the CDR3 is TGCGCCAGCAGTCGGTGCACAGGGTTTTCTGGTAGCAATCAGCCCCAGCATTTT. This encodes CASSRCTGFSGSNQPQHF. This chain joins TRBV23-1 and TRBJ1-5; D perhaps matches TRBD1 (6 bases). TRBV23-1 is marked as an open reading frame, function uncertain. CDR3 length: 18 residues. The V and J ends lost 4 bases and 0 bases respectively, with 19 bases between them.

The chain recombines TRBV7-2 with TRBJ1-6; D may be TRBD1 (6 bases). Germline lookup yields CDR1 SGHTA and CDR2 FQGNSA. The CDR3 length is 15 residues. Deletions cut 1 base from V and 6 bases from J, with 10 bases between. CDR3 bases: TGTGCCAGCAGCTTAGTCCGGACAGTTAATTCACCCCTCCACTTT. This sequence encodes CASSLVRTVNSPLHF.

In this sample, this clone turned up once. This rearrangement joins TRBV5-4 to TRBJ1-1; 7 bases fit TRBD1. CDR1 and CDR2 (germline): SGHNT, YYREEE (reference sequence). The ends lost 3 bases at V and 0 bases at J; junction bases unmatched: 5. The CDR3 is made up of 15 amino acids. CDR3 sequence reads: CASSYRTGMNTEAFF. The CDR3 DNA is TGTGCCAGCAGCTACAGGACAGGCATGAACACTGAAGCTTTCTTT. The entire variable domain, with the rest obtained from reference TRBV5-4 and TRBJ1-1, is as follows: ETGVTQSPTHLIKTRGQQVTLRCSSQSGHNTVSWYQQALGQGPQFIFQYYREEENGRGNFPPRFSGLQFPNYSSELNVNALELDDSALYLCASSYRTGMNTEAFFGQGTRLTVV.

The chain links TRBV30 to TRBJ1-5, with D uncertain. Trimming left V 2 bases short and J 0 bases short, with 5 bases between. From germline, CDR1 is GTSNPN and CDR2 SVGIG (reference sequence). This CDR3 region has 13 residues. CDR3 sequence (DNA): TGTGCCTGGAGTAGAGATAGCAATCAGCCCCAGCATTTT. It is translated as CAWSRDSNQPQHF.

The chain is built from TRBV30 and TRBJ2-7; 8 bases map to TRBD1. Germline values: CDR1 GTSNPN, CDR2 SVGIG (reference sequence). With V trimmed by 5 bases and J by 3 bases, 6 bases remained unmatched. The length of the CDR3 is 13 residues. The DNA of the CDR3 is TGTGCCTGGGCGACAGGGGCGATCTACGAGCAGTACTTC. The encoded protein is CAWATGAIYEQYF. The full variable domain, completed using reference TRBV30 and TRBJ2-7, is SQTIHQWPATLVQPVGSPLSLECTVEGTSNPNLYWYRQAAGRGLQLLFYSVGIGQISSEVPQNLSASRPQDRQFILSSKKLLLSDSGFYLCAWATGAIYEQYFGPGTRLTVT.

This chain links TRBV15 with TRBJ1-2; maybe TRBD1 (5 bases). The germline V gene encodes CDR1 LNHNV and CDR2 YYDKDF (reference sequence). The CDR3 runs 15 residues. V lost 7 bases and J 8 bases, leaving 23 bases between the germline ends. The CDR3 reads CATTIDSASLRGYTF. CDR3 nucleotides: TGTGCCACCACCATCGACAGCGCCTCTCTTAGGGGCTACACCTTC.

The chain uses TRBV20-1 and TRBJ2-7, with D possibly TRBD1 on 5 matching bases. Germline V gene sequence: CDR1 DFQATT, CDR2 SNEGSKA (reference sequence). Trimming removed 3 bases at V and 2 bases at J, with 14 bases between. This CDR3 is built from 14 residues. Here the CDR3 reads CSASPRQTPYEQYF. CDR3 bases: TGCAGTGCTAGTCCGAGACAGACTCCCTACGAGCAGTACTTC.

The rearrangement links TRBV7-9 to TRBJ1-4; D gene unclear. The germline V gene encodes CDR1 SEHNR and CDR2 FQNEAQ (reference sequence). The V end was cut by 10 bases, the J end by 2 bases, with 11 bases between. The CDR3 is 13 amino acids. The CDR3 region is CATTQVTNEKLFF. CDR3 DNA sequence: TGTGCCACGACGCAGGTGACTAATGAAAAACTGTTTTTT.

This clone came up once. The chain carries TRBV30 and TRBJ1-6; no clear D. There are 14 residues in the CDR3. The germline gives CDR1 GTSNPN, CDR2 SVGIG (reference sequence). V was cut by 3 bases and J by 6 bases, with 12 bases left in between. The CDR3 sequence is CAWRGLTLNSPLHF. The CDR3 DNA reads TGTGCCTGGAGGGGCCTAACACTTAATTCACCCCTCCACTTT.

The chain has TRBV7-9 and TRBJ1-1, with TRBD1 matching 10 bases. The V segment lost 5 bases and the J segment 1 base; nucleotides outside the gene matches: 7. The CDR3 length is 16 residues. Germline V gene lookup returns CDR1 SEHNR and CDR2 FQNEAQ (reference sequence). This CDR3 reads CASSPPGTGANTEAFF. The CDR3 nucleotides read TGTGCCAGCAGCCCACCCGGGACAGGGGCGAACACTGAAGCTTTCTTT. Supplemented by reference TRBV7-9 and TRBJ1-1, the full variable domain reads DTGVSQNPRHKITKRGQNVTFRCDPISEHNRLYWYRQTLGQGPEFLTYFQNEAQLEKSRLLSDRFSAERPKGSFSTLEIQRTEQGDSAMYLCASSPPGTGANTEAFFGQGTRLTVV.

J is TRBJ2-3 and V is TRBV11-1; the D is unclear. V lost 5 bases and J lost 3, with 6 bases in between. The germline gives CDR1 SGHAT, CDR2 FQDESV (reference sequence). The CDR3 has 12 amino acids. CDR3 nucleotide sequence: TGTGCCAGCAGCCCGCAGACAGATACGCAGTATTTT. Its protein product is CASSPQTDTQYF.

The chain couples TRBV5-4 to TRBJ1-2; 8 bases align to TRBD1. With 1 base clipped from V and 2 bases from J, the junction kept 4 bases outside the gene matches. The CDR3 has 15 residues. The germline V gene has CDR1 SGHNT and CDR2 YYREEE (reference sequence). CDR3 in DNA: TGTGCCAGCAGCTTGTTGGGACAGGAGAACTATGGCTACACCTTC. Its protein product is CASSLLGQENYGYTF.

The gene calls are TRBV15 and TRBJ2-1; 11 bases are shared with TRBD2. The length of the CDR3 is 15 residues. Germline CDR1 and CDR2: LNHNV and YYDKDF (reference sequence). The V gene end was trimmed by 2 bases and the J gene end by 7 bases; junction bases not matched to a gene: 4. CDR3 sequence: CATSRNSGGVNEQFF. CDR3 coding DNA: TGTGCCACCAGCAGAAATAGCGGGGGGGTTAATGAGCAGTTCTTC.

The chain couples TRBV2 to TRBJ2-1; no reliable D call. Trimming cost V 9 bases and J 7 bases, with 7 bases left between them. CDR1 and CDR2 (germline): SNHLY, FYNNEI. This CDR3 has 10 residues. CDR3 DNA sequence: TGTGCCAGAGCTAGGAATGAGCAGTTCTTC. This translates into CARARNEQFF.

The J gene is TRBJ2-6, the V gene TRBV5-1; D perhaps matches TRBD1 (6 bases). The CDR3 loop spans 16 amino acids. Germline V gene lookup returns CDR1 SGHRS and CDR2 YFSETQ. V dropped 4 bases and J dropped 0 bases, with 11 bases sitting between them. CDR3 in amino acids: CASSMGAGSGANVLTF. In DNA form, the CDR3 reads TGCGCCAGCAGCATGGGGGCCGGCTCTGGGGCCAACGTCCTGACTTTC. The variable domain in full, with the rest retrieved from reference TRBV5-1 and TRBJ2-6, is KAGVTQTPRYLIKTRGQQVTLSCSPISGHRSVSWYQQTPGQGLQFLFEYFSETQRNKGNFPGRFSGRQFSNSRSEMNVSTLELGDSALYLCASSMGAGSGANVLTFGAGSRLTVL.

The rearrangement joins TRBV3-1 (or the pseudogene TRBV3-2) to TRBJ2-2; maybe TRBD1 (6 bases). This CDR3 region has 17 residues. CDR1 and CDR2 (germline): LGHDT, YNNKEL (reference sequence). V lost 0 bases, J lost 3 bases, and 14 bases lay in between. CDR3 region: CASSQDSRQEYTGELFF. The CDR3 bases are TGTGCCAGCAGCCAAGATTCCCGACAGGAGTACACCGGGGAGCTGTTTTTT.

This clone was counted a few times. V is TRBV11-3 and J is TRBJ1-1; 7 nucleotides align to TRBD1. CDR1 SGHNT and CDR2 YENEEA come from the germline V gene. Trimming took 2 bases from V and 4 from J; bases not matched to a gene: 4. The CDR3 extends over 14 amino acids. CDR3 loop: CASSLKGAGTEAFF. CDR3 coding DNA: TGTGCCAGCAGCTTAAAGGGGGCAGGCACTGAAGCTTTCTTT.

This chain uses TRBV27 with TRBJ2-3, with D possibly TRBD1 on 6 matching bases. Germline V gene sequence: CDR1 MNHEY, CDR2 SMNVEV (reference sequence). The V end was cut by 4 bases, the J end by 6 bases, with 17 bases between. There are 15 residues in the CDR3. CDR3 region: CASSSWTAWGDTQYF. DNA of the CDR3: TGTGCCAGCAGTTCCTGGACAGCCTGGGGGGATACGCAGTATTTT.

The chain employs TRBV7-2 and TRBJ2-1; TRBD2 matches 15 bases. The CDR3 runs to 15 residues. V shed 5 bases, J shed 10 bases, and the junction held 6 bases outside the gene matches. In germline, CDR1 is SGHTA, CDR2 FQGNSA. Here the CDR3 DNA reads TGTGCCAGCAGCCCCCCTGGGACTAGCGGGGGGGAGCAGTTCTTC. Translation gives CASSPPGTSGGEQFF. Together with reference TRBV7-2 and TRBJ2-1, the CDR3 gives the full variable domain: GAGVSQSPSNKVTEKGKDVELRCDPISGHTALYWYRQSLGQGLEFLIYFQGNSAPDKSGLPSDRFSAERTGGSVSTLTIQRTQQEDSAVYLCASSPPGTSGGEQFFGPGTRLTVL.

This clone was seen only once. The chain links TRBV12-3 or TRBV12-4 to TRBJ1-1; weak D call: TRBD1 (6 bases). The CDR3 totals 11 residues. With 8 bases removed from V and 5 bases from J, the gap between germline ends came to 9 bases. CDR3 coding DNA: TGTGCCAGCGTCAGGGGTACTGAAGCTTTCTTT. It yields the protein CASVRGTEAFF.